Listed below are T cell receptor beta chains from one sample, sequenced in a study of sequential checkpoint blockade in melanoma. Clones were read by immunoSEQ multiplex PCR, and TCRdb kept only the in-frame ones, dropping some. The sample holds about 4,000 clones, 20% to 25% seen once. The input for sequencing was tumor tissue (inferred from file names), taken from a patient given nivolumab and ipilimumab in sequence. The receptors come from a human donor with melanoma. The conserved cysteine and the conserved F or W are not part of the CDR3 here.

j_gene,v_gene,CDR3aa
TRBJ1-1,TRBV5-1,ASSLAVQGLGTEAF
TRBJ2-2,TRBV18,ASSPLSGNTGELF
TRBJ2-5,TRBV19,ATQEELAGVETQY
TRBJ1-1,TRBV5-1,ASSLVGWDTEAF
TRBJ2-1,TRBV15,ATSNILAGSYNEQF
TRBJ1-1,TRBV7-4,ASSSRENTEAF
TRBJ2-5,TRBV19,ASSTSGEETQY
TRBJ2-7,TRBV7-1,ASSIGSSYEQY
TRBJ2-5,TRBV29-1,SVESGTRVETQY
TRBJ2-1,TRBV11-3,ASSSLAGGYNEQF
TRBJ1-3,TRBV5-1,ASSQAWGSSEDTIY
TRBJ2-1,TRBV11-3,ASSTGLAEYNEQF
TRBJ1-3,TRBV23-1,ASSHSWTVVSGNTIY
TRBJ1-2,TRBV9,ASSSQGQGYT
TRBJ2-7,TRBV11-3,ASSLSAGEGEQY
TRBJ2-5,TRBV11-3,ASSLGRILQETQY